The T cell receptor beta chain under discussion was sequenced for a study of T cell clonality in common variable immunodeficiency. Study conclusions and caveats: Patient heterogeneity in the CVID cohort limited correlations between repertoire features and clinical complications. Reportedly, TCR beta sequences from common variable immunodeficiency showed fewer deletions and N-nucleotide insertions.

V shed 5 bases and J shed 2 bases, with 13 bases lying between them. CDR3 size: 14 residues. Germline CDR1 reads SGHTA; CDR2 reads FQGNSA. CVID subjects had received replacement immunoglobulin for at least one year. Comment on this clone: The antigen is unknown. The CDR3 extends 3 residues past the end of the read, so its final part is completed from the germline J gene.

Clones were sequenced by immunoSEQ multiplex PCR, and TCRdb holds only the in-frame ones, with some missing. The sample has approximately 28,000 clones, none seen only once. The sequence was obtained from a human donor with common variable immunodeficiency. This chain connects TRBV7-2 to TRBJ2-7; the D gene is possibly TRBD1 (6 bases). The sequencing sample was made of peripheral blood mononuclear cells. This chain's CDR3 is CASSKTGQPYEQYF. The covered CDR3 bases are TGTGCCAGCAGCAAAACAGGGCAGCCCTACGAG. Looking up the rest from reference TRBV7-2 and TRBJ2-7 gives the full variable domain: GAGVSQSPSNKVTEKGKDVELRCDPISGHTALYWYRQSLGQGLEFLIYFQGNSAPDKSGLPSDRFSAERTGGSVSTLTIQRTQQEDSAVYLCASSKTGQPYEQYFGPGTRLTVT.